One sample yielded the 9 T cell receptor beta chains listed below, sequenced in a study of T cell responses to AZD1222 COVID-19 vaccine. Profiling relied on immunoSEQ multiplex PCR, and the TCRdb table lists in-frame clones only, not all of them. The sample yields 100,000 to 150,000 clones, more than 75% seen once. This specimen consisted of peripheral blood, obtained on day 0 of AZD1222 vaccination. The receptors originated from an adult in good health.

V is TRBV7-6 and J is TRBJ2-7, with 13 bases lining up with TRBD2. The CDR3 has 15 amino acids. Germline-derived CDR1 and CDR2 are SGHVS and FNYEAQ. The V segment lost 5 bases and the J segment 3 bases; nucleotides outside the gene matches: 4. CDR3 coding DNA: TGTGCCAGCAGCCTCTGGACTAGCGGGGGCTACGAGCAGTACTTC. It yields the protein CASSLWTSGGYEQYF.

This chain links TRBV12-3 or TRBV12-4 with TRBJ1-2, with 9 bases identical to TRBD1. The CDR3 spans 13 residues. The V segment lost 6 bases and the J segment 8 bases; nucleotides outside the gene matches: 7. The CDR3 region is CASRGTGREGYTF. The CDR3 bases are TGTGCCAGCAGGGGGACAGGGCGTGAGGGCTACACCTTC.

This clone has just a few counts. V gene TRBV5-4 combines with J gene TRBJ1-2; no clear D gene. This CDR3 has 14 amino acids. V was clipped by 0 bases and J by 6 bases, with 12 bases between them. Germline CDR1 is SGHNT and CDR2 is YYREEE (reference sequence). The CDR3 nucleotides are TGTGCCAGCAGCTTGGGGTTTTGGGCGGATGGCTACACCTTC. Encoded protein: CASSLGFWADGYTF.

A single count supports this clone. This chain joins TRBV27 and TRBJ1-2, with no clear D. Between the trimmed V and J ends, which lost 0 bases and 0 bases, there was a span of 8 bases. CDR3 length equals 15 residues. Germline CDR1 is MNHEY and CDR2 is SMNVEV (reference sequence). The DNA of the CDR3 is TGTGCCAGCAGTTTATCCGGCCTACCTAACTATGGCTACACCTTC. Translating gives CASSLSGLPNYGYTF.

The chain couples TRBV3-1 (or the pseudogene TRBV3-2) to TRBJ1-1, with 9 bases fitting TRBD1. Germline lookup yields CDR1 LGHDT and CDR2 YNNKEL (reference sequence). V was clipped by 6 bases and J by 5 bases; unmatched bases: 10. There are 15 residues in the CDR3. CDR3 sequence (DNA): TGTGCCAGCAGTCTGGGACAGGGCGGACGGACTGAAGCTTTCTTT. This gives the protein CASSLGQGGRTEAFF.

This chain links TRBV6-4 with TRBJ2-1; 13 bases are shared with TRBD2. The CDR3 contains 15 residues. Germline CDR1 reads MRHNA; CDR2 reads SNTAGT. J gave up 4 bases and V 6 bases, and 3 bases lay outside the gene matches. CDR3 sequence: CASSGLAGVYNEQFF. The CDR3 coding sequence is TGTGCCAGCAGCGGACTAGCGGGGGTGTACAATGAGCAGTTCTTC.

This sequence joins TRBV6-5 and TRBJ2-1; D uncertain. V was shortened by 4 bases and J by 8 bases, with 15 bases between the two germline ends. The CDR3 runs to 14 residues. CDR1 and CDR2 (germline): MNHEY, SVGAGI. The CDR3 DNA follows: TGTGCCAGCAGTTTAGGGCAATATGTCTATGAGCAGTTCTTC. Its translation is CASSLGQYVYEQFF.

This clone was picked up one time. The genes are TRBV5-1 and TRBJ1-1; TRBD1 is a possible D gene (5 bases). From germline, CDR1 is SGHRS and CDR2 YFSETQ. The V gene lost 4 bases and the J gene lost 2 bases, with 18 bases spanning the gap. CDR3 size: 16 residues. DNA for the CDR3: TGCGCCAGCAGCGTGGGCCGGGACCTCGCCAACACTGAAGCTTTCTTT. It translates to CASSVGRDLANTEAFF.

In nucleotides, the CDR3 is TGTGCCAGCAGCGAAGGCAGGGTAGGCTATGAGCAGTTCTTC. Translation: CASSEGRVGYEQFF. The chain joins TRBV3-1 (or the pseudogene TRBV3-2) to TRBJ2-1; possible D gene TRBD1, 5 bases. CDR3 length: 14 residues. Per the germline V gene, CDR1 is LGHDT and CDR2 is YNNKEL (reference sequence). V lost 5 bases and J lost 8, with 16 bases in between.